Listed below are T cell receptor beta chains from one sample, sequenced in a study of cytomegalovirus exposure and HLA in healthy donors. Data came from immunoSEQ multiplex PCR; TCRdb stores just in-frame clones and leaves some out. Seen here are around 250,000 clones, 90% observed once, and the top ten hold about 0.36%. Sequenced sample: PBMCs. The source of these receptors is a woman aged 18-30 years in good health and CMV-seronegative. Both conserved end residues are part of each CDR3. The D gene is left open where the match is weak. For some rows the clone size is stated as once, few or many, or as a class when expanded; others skip it.

length: 13
J: TRBJ1-1
D: -
V: TRBV10-1
size: -
CDR3: CASARQDNTEAFF
DNA: TGCGCCAGCGCCCGACAGGATAACACTGAAGCTTTCTTT

length: 14
J: TRBJ1-3
D: -
V: TRBV4-1
size: -
CDR3: CASSQGGQGNTIYF
DNA: TGCGCCAGCAGCCAAGGTGGCCAAGGAAACACCATATATTTT

length: 15
J: TRBJ1-2
D: -
V: TRBV6-5
size: once
CDR3: CASSILGQGLDGYTF
DNA: TGTGCCAGCAGTATCCTGGGGCAGGGACTGGATGGCTACACCTTC

length: 15
J: TRBJ2-1
D: -
V: TRBV9
size: -
CDR3: CASSVRPSGDNEQFF
DNA: TGTGCCAGCAGCGTGCGCCCATCAGGTGACAATGAGCAGTTCTTC

length: 15
J: TRBJ2-6
D: -
V: TRBV15
size: -
CDR3: CATSREPAGANVLTF
DNA: TGTGCCACCAGCAGAGAACCAGCTGGGGCCAACGTCCTGACTTTC

length: 13
J: TRBJ2-1
D: TRBD2
V: TRBV28
size: -
CDR3: CATNSGGYNEQFF
DNA: TGTGCCACCAACAGCGGGGGGTACAATGAGCAGTTCTTC

length: 13
J: TRBJ1-1
D: -
V: TRBV15
size: -
CDR3: CATSMRGKFEAFF
DNA: TGTGCCACCAGCATGCGGGGGAAATTTGAAGCTTTCTTT

length: 16
J: TRBJ1-2
D: -
V: TRBV28
size: once
CDR3: CASSLKGLASSYGYTF
DNA: TGTGCCAGCAGTTTAAAGGGGTTGGCGAGTTCATATGGCTACACCTTC

length: 17
J: TRBJ2-1
D: TRBD2
V: TRBV7-9
size: -
CDR3: CASSLGWTSGAGNEQFF
DNA: TGTGCCAGCAGCTTAGGGTGGACTAGCGGGGCTGGCAATGAGCAGTTCTTC

length: 14
J: TRBJ1-4
D: -
V: TRBV5-4
size: -
CDR3: CASSSGEGREKLFF
DNA: TGTGCCAGCAGCTCTGGGGAGGGTAGGGAAAAACTGTTTTTT

length: 13
J: TRBJ2-5
D: TRBD2
V: TRBV29-1
size: -
CDR3: CSGLTSGSQTQYF
DNA: TGCAGCGGGCTGACTAGCGGGTCACAGACCCAGTACTTC

length: 15
J: TRBJ1-4
D: TRBD1
V: TRBV7-9
size: -
CDR3: CASSLARTGGEKLFF
DNA: TGTGCCAGCAGCTTAGCGAGGACAGGGGGTGAAAAACTGTTTTTT

length: 16
J: TRBJ2-5
D: TRBD2
V: TRBV4-3
size: -
CDR3: CASSQDRAGVQETQYF
DNA: TGCGCCAGCAGCCAAGATCGGGCGGGGGTGCAAGAGACCCAGTACTTC

length: 16
J: TRBJ1-6
D: -
V: TRBV6-1
size: -
CDR3: CASSETYFYYNSPLHF
DNA: TGTGCCAGCAGTGAAACCTATTTTTACTATAATTCACCCCTCCACTTT

length: 15
J: TRBJ1-1
D: -
V: TRBV7-9
size: -
CDR3: CASSLGTEGNTEAFF
DNA: TGTGCCAGCAGCTTAGGGACAGAAGGAAACACTGAAGCTTTCTTT

length: 12
J: TRBJ2-3
D: -
V: TRBV4-1
size: -
CDR3: CASRDNTDTQYF
DNA: TGCGCCAGCAGGGACAACACAGATACGCAGTATTTT

length: 15
J: TRBJ2-5
D: TRBD1
V: TRBV29-1
size: -
CDR3: CSVEGIETGEVTQYF
DNA: TGCAGCGTTGAAGGTATTGAGACAGGGGAAGTGACCCAGTACTTC

length: 14
J: TRBJ2-4
D: TRBD1
V: TRBV6-6
size: -
CDR3: CASSYSGSQGVHYF
DNA: TGTGCCAGCAGTTACTCTGGCTCCCAGGGGGTCCATTACTTC

length: 14
J: TRBJ1-4
D: -
V: TRBV9
size: -
CDR3: CASSVTGLGEKLFF
DNA: TGTGCCAGCAGCGTTACAGGTCTCGGGGAAAAACTGTTTTTT

length: 15
J: TRBJ2-2
D: TRBD2
V: TRBV2
size: -
CDR3: CASRFSGGDTGELFF
DNA: TGTGCCAGCAGGTTCTCGGGGGGGGACACCGGGGAGCTGTTTTTT

length: 15
J: TRBJ2-5
D: TRBD1
V: TRBV11-1
size: -
CDR3: CASSLFQGDQETQYF
DNA: TGTGCCAGCAGCTTATTTCAGGGGGACCAAGAGACCCAGTACTTC

length: 14
J: TRBJ1-4
D: -
V: TRBV6-5
size: -
CDR3: CASSYSWAGEKLFF
DNA: TGTGCCAGCAGTTACTCGTGGGCAGGAGAAAAACTGTTTTTT

length: 13
J: TRBJ2-3
D: TRBD1
V: TRBV11-3
size: -
CDR3: CASSIDRADTQYF
DNA: TGTGCCAGCAGCATAGACAGGGCCGATACGCAGTATTTT

length: 17
J: TRBJ1-1
D: -
V: TRBV4-3
size: -
CDR3: CASSHLPPGGLGTEAFF
DNA: TGCGCCAGCAGCCACCTTCCGCCGGGGGGTTTAGGCACTGAAGCTTTCTTT

length: 15
J: TRBJ2-2
D: -
V: TRBV5-1
size: -
CDR3: CASSLTQDNTGELFF
DNA: TGCGCCAGCAGCCTTACACAGGATAACACCGGGGAGCTGTTTTTT

length: 15
J: TRBJ2-2
D: TRBD1
V: TRBV5-6
size: -
CDR3: CASSSGQGSPGELFF
DNA: TGTGCCAGCAGCTCAGGACAGGGTAGCCCCGGGGAGCTGTTTTTT

length: 16
J: TRBJ2-2
D: -
V: TRBV9
size: -
CDR3: CASSVDSGWVTGELFF
DNA: TGTGCCAGCAGCGTAGATTCGGGGTGGGTCACCGGGGAGCTGTTTTTT

length: 15
J: TRBJ2-4
D: -
V: TRBV28
size: -
CDR3: CASSPAKLAKNIQYF
DNA: TGTGCCAGCAGCCCCGCAAAACTAGCCAAAAACATTCAGTACTTC

length: 15
J: TRBJ1-5
D: -
V: TRBV19
size: once
CDR3: CASSIRSPGVQPQHF
DNA: TGTGCCAGTAGTATTAGGTCCCCGGGTGTACAGCCCCAGCATTTT

length: 18
J: TRBJ2-3
D: TRBD2
V: TRBV5-6
size: -
CDR3: CASSDASGGWYSTDTQYF
DNA: TGTGCCAGCAGCGATGCTAGCGGGGGCTGGTATTCCACAGATACGCAGTATTTT

length: 14
J: TRBJ2-2
D: TRBD2
V: TRBV9
size: -
CDR3: CASSVPGGTGELFF
DNA: TGTGCCAGCAGTGTTCCGGGGGGGACCGGGGAGCTGTTTTTT

length: 16
J: TRBJ1-3
D: -
V: TRBV14
size: -
CDR3: CASSQGQPFSGNTIYF
DNA: TGTGCCAGCAGCCAAGGACAGCCTTTCTCTGGAAACACCATATATTTT

length: 14
J: TRBJ1-1
D: -
V: TRBV7-9
size: -
CDR3: CASSLGGSLPEAFF
DNA: TGTGCCAGCAGCTTAGGAGGCAGCCTTCCTGAAGCTTTCTTT

length: 14
J: TRBJ2-1
D: -
V: TRBV19
size: -
CDR3: CASSIGGPLNEQFF
DNA: TGTGCCAGTAGTATCGGGGGTCCCCTCAATGAGCAGTTCTTC

length: 18
J: TRBJ2-3
D: TRBD2
V: TRBV4-3
size: once
CDR3: CASSQNIHVAGPEGTQYF
DNA: TGCGCCAGCAGCCAAAATATCCATGTAGCGGGGCCCGAGGGTACGCAGTATTTT

length: 14
J: TRBJ1-2
D: TRBD1
V: TRBV28
size: -
CDR3: CASSQGAQNYGYTF
DNA: TGTGCCAGCAGTCAGGGGGCGCAGAACTATGGCTACACCTTC

length: 15
J: TRBJ1-1
D: -
V: TRBV11-2
size: -
CDR3: CASSITDRPNTEAFF
DNA: TGTGCCAGCAGCATCACCGACAGGCCCAACACTGAAGCTTTCTTT

length: 10
J: TRBJ2-7
D: -
V: TRBV28
size: -
CDR3: CATQGLEQYF
DNA: TGTGCCACCCAGGGGCTGGAGCAGTACTTC

length: 17
J: TRBJ2-7
D: TRBD1
V: TRBV28
size: -
CDR3: CASSPREGTGEPYEQYF
DNA: TGTGCCAGCAGTCCCCGAGAGGGGACAGGGGAGCCCTACGAGCAGTACTTC

length: 18
J: TRBJ2-2
D: -
V: TRBV7-9
size: -
CDR3: CASSTTVWDNANTGELFF
DNA: TGTGCCAGCAGCACAACCGTCTGGGACAACGCGAACACCGGGGAGCTGTTTTTT

length: 15
J: TRBJ2-7
D: -
V: TRBV9
size: -
CDR3: CASSVGRSSTYEQYF
DNA: TGTGCCAGCAGCGTCGGTAGGAGCTCAACCTACGAGCAGTACTTC

length: 12
J: TRBJ1-4
D: TRBD1
V: TRBV29-1
size: -
CDR3: CSAGTGYEKLFF
DNA: TGCAGTGCCGGGACAGGGTATGAAAAACTGTTTTTT

length: 16
J: TRBJ1-2
D: TRBD1
V: TRBV28
size: -
CDR3: CASSLLDRVVEYGYTF
DNA: TGTGCCAGCAGTTTATTGGACAGGGTGGTAGAGTATGGCTACACCTTC

length: 13
J: TRBJ1-2
D: -
V: TRBV30
size: few
CDR3: CAWSLGTGDGYTF
DNA: TGTGCCTGGAGTCTGGGGACTGGAGATGGCTACACCTTC

length: 13
J: TRBJ1-5
D: -
V: TRBV10-2
size: few
CDR3: CASSETENQPQHF
DNA: TGCGCCAGCAGCGAAACTGAGAATCAGCCCCAGCATTTT

length: 17
J: TRBJ2-1
D: -
V: TRBV5-6
size: -
CDR3: CASSLVGRGYPYNEQFF
DNA: TGTGCCAGCAGCTTGGTCGGCAGGGGTTACCCCTACAATGAGCAGTTCTTC

length: 14
J: TRBJ2-7
D: -
V: TRBV7-9
size: -
CDR3: CASSLVGSSYEQYF
DNA: TGTGCCAGCAGCTTAGTCGGGAGCTCCTACGAGCAGTACTTC

length: 13
J: TRBJ1-2
D: TRBD1
V: TRBV19
size: -
CDR3: CASTLTGESGYTF
DNA: TGTGCCAGTACATTGACAGGGGAATCTGGCTACACCTTC

length: 13
J: TRBJ2-5
D: TRBD2
V: TRBV10-3
size: -
CDR3: CAIRGTSTETQYF
DNA: TGTGCCATCAGGGGGACTAGCACCGAGACCCAGTACTTC

length: 13
J: TRBJ1-2
D: -
V: TRBV10-3
size: -
CDR3: CAIMRANNYGYTF
DNA: TGTGCCATCATGCGGGCGAATAACTATGGCTACACCTTC

length: 14
J: TRBJ2-2
D: TRBD1
V: TRBV2
size: -
CDR3: CASRPDRAPGELFF
DNA: TGTGCCAGCAGGCCCGACAGGGCCCCCGGGGAGCTGTTTTTT

length: 13
J: TRBJ2-3
D: TRBD1
V: TRBV28
size: -
CDR3: CASSRTGADTQYF
DNA: TGTGCCAGCAGTCGGACAGGGGCGGATACGCAGTATTTT

length: 13
J: TRBJ1-2
D: -
V: TRBV5-1
size: few
CDR3: CASSSLTDYGYTF
DNA: TGCGCCAGCAGCTCATTGACAGACTATGGCTACACCTTC

length: 14
J: TRBJ2-7
D: TRBD2
V: TRBV11-3
size: -
CDR3: CASSLRGRGSEQYF
DNA: TGTGCCAGCAGCTTGCGCGGGAGGGGCTCCGAGCAGTACTTC

length: 15
J: TRBJ2-3
D: TRBD2
V: TRBV2
size: -
CDR3: CASRRRTSDTDTQYF
DNA: TGTGCCAGCAGGAGGAGGACTAGCGACACAGATACGCAGTATTTT

length: 15
J: TRBJ1-1
D: -
V: TRBV19
size: -
CDR3: CASNARQEMNTEAFF
DNA: TGTGCCAGTAATGCCCGACAGGAGATGAACACTGAAGCTTTCTTT